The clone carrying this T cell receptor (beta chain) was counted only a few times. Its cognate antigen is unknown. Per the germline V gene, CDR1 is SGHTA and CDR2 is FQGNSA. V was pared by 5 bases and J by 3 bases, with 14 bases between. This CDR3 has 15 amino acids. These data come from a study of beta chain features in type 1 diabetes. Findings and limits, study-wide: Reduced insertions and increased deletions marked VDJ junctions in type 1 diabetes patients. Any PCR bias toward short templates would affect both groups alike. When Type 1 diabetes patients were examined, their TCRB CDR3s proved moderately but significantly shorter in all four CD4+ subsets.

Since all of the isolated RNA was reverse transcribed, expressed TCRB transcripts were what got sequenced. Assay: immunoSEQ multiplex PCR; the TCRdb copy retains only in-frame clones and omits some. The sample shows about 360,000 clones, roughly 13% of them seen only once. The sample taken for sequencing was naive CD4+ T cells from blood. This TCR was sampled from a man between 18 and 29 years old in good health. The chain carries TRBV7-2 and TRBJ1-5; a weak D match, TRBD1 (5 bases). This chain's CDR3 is CASSAQGNSNQPQHF. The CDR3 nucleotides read TGTGCCAGCAGCGCTCAGGGAAACTCCAATCAGCCCCAGCATTTT.